These T cell receptor beta chains were read from a single sample in a study of T cell responses to AZD1222 COVID-19 vaccine. The assay was immunoSEQ multiplex PCR, and TCRdb's table has in-frame clones only and misses some. The repertoire holds approximately 150,000 clones, with around 92% as singletons. The sequenced sample was peripheral blood, obtained after recovery from COVID-19. The receptors were gathered from an adult who had recovered from COVID-19. CDR3s include the opening cysteine and the closing phenylalanine or tryptophan. A D gene is named only where the DNA matches it firmly. Where a row states a size, it is once, few, many or the class of an expanded clone; other rows omit it.

J: TRBJ1-2
size: .
V: TRBV19
D: .
CDR3: CASSSQGSDGYTF
DNA: TGTGCCAGTAGTTCTCAGGGTTCGGATGGCTACACCTTC

J: TRBJ2-1
size: .
V: TRBV28
D: .
CDR3: CASRGGRQFF
DNA: TGTGCCAGCAGGGGCGGTAGGCAGTTCTTC

J: TRBJ2-3
size: .
V: TRBV3-1/TRBV3-2
D: .
CDR3: CASSQVGADTQYF
DNA: TGTGCCAGCAGCCAAGTGGGGGCAGATACGCAGTATTTT

J: TRBJ1-2
size: .
V: TRBV5-6
D: .
CDR3: CASSLVGQEIGYTF
DNA: TGTGCCAGCAGCTTGGTGGGCCAGGAAATCGGCTACACCTTC

J: TRBJ1-2
size: .
V: TRBV13
D: .
CDR3: CASSLEDTYGYTF
DNA: TGTGCCAGCAGCTTAGAAGACACCTATGGCTACACCTTC

J: TRBJ2-2
size: .
V: TRBV19
D: TRBD1
CDR3: CASIPGQVNTGELFF
DNA: TGTGCCAGTATCCCGGGACAGGTGAACACCGGGGAGCTGTTTTTT

J: TRBJ2-7
size: .
V: TRBV25-1
D: .
CDR3: CASSEGQLRHEQYF
DNA: TGTGCCAGCAGTGAGGGGCAGCTGCGGCACGAGCAGTACTTC

J: TRBJ2-7
size: .
V: TRBV2
D: .
CDR3: CASSETRDKYEQYF
DNA: TGTGCCAGCAGTGAAACCCGGGACAAGTACGAGCAGTACTTC

J: TRBJ2-1
size: .
V: TRBV28
D: .
CDR3: CASSPQGNPRAEQFF
DNA: TGTGCCAGCAGCCCTCAGGGGAATCCCCGGGCTGAGCAGTTCTTC

J: TRBJ2-3
size: .
V: TRBV28
D: TRBD2
CDR3: CASSLAGGSTDTQYF
DNA: TGTGCCAGCAGTTTAGCGGGGGGAAGCACAGATACGCAGTATTTT

J: TRBJ1-2
size: .
V: TRBV5-6
D: .
CDR3: CASSLGGLSGYTF
DNA: TGTGCCAGCAGCCTGGGGGGATTGAGTGGCTACACCTTC

J: TRBJ2-7
size: .
V: TRBV5-8
D: TRBD2
CDR3: CASLGGDF
DNA: TGTGCCAGCCTGGGGGGGGACTTC

J: TRBJ2-7
size: .
V: TRBV19
D: TRBD2
CDR3: CASSRDGLAGYEQYF
DNA: TGTGCCAGTAGTCGAGATGGACTAGCGGGCTACGAGCAGTACTTC

J: TRBJ2-7
size: .
V: TRBV6-5
D: .
CDR3: CASSYRGYEQYF
DNA: TGTGCCAGCAGTTACCGGGGCTACGAGCAGTACTTC

J: TRBJ2-7
size: .
V: TRBV19
D: TRBD1
CDR3: CASSILLLGQGADEQYF
DNA: TGTGCCAGTAGTATACTTCTTCTCGGACAGGGGGCGGATGAGCAGTACTTC

J: TRBJ2-1
size: .
V: TRBV10-3
D: TRBD1
CDR3: CAMGQGDDEQFF
DNA: TGTGCCATGGGACAGGGGGATGATGAGCAGTTCTTC

J: TRBJ2-5
size: .
V: TRBV6-1
D: .
CDR3: CASSEILIETQYF
DNA: TGTGCCAGCAGTGAAATCCTAATCGAGACCCAGTACTTC

J: TRBJ1-1
size: .
V: TRBV10-1
D: .
CDR3: CASSESGEQSEAFF
DNA: TGCGCCAGCAGTGAGTCTGGCGAGCAAAGTGAAGCTTTCTTT

J: TRBJ2-7
size: .
V: TRBV2
D: .
CDR3: CASKKVGVTSYEQYF
DNA: TGTGCCAGTAAGAAGGTTGGGGTGACTTCCTACGAGCAGTACTTC

J: TRBJ2-3
size: .
V: TRBV24-1
D: .
CDR3: CATSDYKGSIDTQYF
DNA: TGTGCCACCAGTGATTACAAGGGTAGTATAGATACGCAGTATTTT

J: TRBJ1-1
size: .
V: TRBV27
D: .
CDR3: CASSLSRASNTEAFF
DNA: TGTGCCAGCAGTTTATCCCGGGCCTCGAACACTGAAGCTTTCTTT

J: TRBJ2-5
size: .
V: TRBV5-4
D: TRBD1
CDR3: CASSNGGPTGGQETQYF
DNA: TGTGCCAGCAGCAACGGGGGCCCGACAGGGGGCCAAGAGACCCAGTACTTC

J: TRBJ1-5
size: .
V: TRBV3-1/TRBV3-2
D: .
CDR3: CASSPDRFNQPQHF
DNA: TGTGCCAGCAGCCCAGACAGATTCAATCAGCCCCAGCATTTT

J: TRBJ1-1
size: .
V: TRBV7-3
D: .
CDR3: CASSQDGRMNTEAFF
DNA: TGTGCCAGCAGCCAAGATGGACGGATGAACACTGAAGCTTTCTTT

J: TRBJ2-3
size: .
V: TRBV9
D: .
CDR3: CASSVGVGSTDTQYF
DNA: TGTGCCAGCAGCGTAGGTGTGGGTAGCACAGATACGCAGTATTTT

J: TRBJ1-2
size: .
V: TRBV28
D: TRBD1
CDR3: CASSRGGTGMDGYTF
DNA: TGTGCCAGCAGTCGGGGGGGGACAGGGATGGATGGCTACACCTTC

J: TRBJ2-3
size: .
V: TRBV30
D: .
CDR3: CAWSSGIKPSTDTQYF
DNA: TGTGCCTGGAGTTCCGGCATAAAGCCGAGCACAGATACGCAGTATTTT

J: TRBJ2-2
size: .
V: TRBV27
D: TRBD2
CDR3: CASRGTSGRAANTGELFF
DNA: TGTGCCAGCAGGGGGACTAGCGGGAGGGCCGCGAACACCGGGGAGCTGTTTTTT

J: TRBJ2-7
size: .
V: TRBV27
D: TRBD1
CDR3: CASSLFQPGQHDEQYF
DNA: TGTGCCAGCAGTTTATTTCAACCGGGACAGCACGACGAGCAGTACTTC

J: TRBJ2-1
size: few
V: TRBV6-1
D: .
CDR3: CASSEAEGRGSNEQFF
DNA: TGTGCCAGCAGTGAAGCCGAAGGGCGGGGATCCAATGAGCAGTTCTTC

J: TRBJ1-1
size: .
V: TRBV19
D: .
CDR3: CASSSLGSDRNTEAFF
DNA: TGTGCCAGTAGTTCCCTAGGCTCGGACAGGAACACTGAAGCTTTCTTT

J: TRBJ2-7
size: .
V: TRBV4-1
D: .
CDR3: CASSPRGSGATPYEQYF
DNA: TGCGCCAGCAGCCCCAGGGGAAGCGGGGCAACCCCCTACGAGCAGTACTTC

J: TRBJ2-7
size: .
V: TRBV28
D: TRBD2
CDR3: CASSLWSGSLDEQYF
DNA: TGTGCCAGCAGTTTATGGAGCGGGAGTCTCGACGAGCAGTACTTC

J: TRBJ1-5
size: .
V: TRBV4-1
D: TRBD1
CDR3: CASSPEGADQPQHF
DNA: TGCGCCAGCAGCCCGGAGGGGGCGGATCAGCCCCAGCATTTT

J: TRBJ2-1
size: .
V: TRBV2
D: .
CDR3: CASSDQTGNEQFF
DNA: TGTGCCAGCAGTGATCAAACGGGGAATGAGCAGTTCTTC

J: TRBJ2-2
size: .
V: TRBV10-1
D: .
CDR3: CASSRDSIFGELFF
DNA: TGCGCCAGCAGCCGGGACTCCATCTTCGGGGAGCTGTTTTTT